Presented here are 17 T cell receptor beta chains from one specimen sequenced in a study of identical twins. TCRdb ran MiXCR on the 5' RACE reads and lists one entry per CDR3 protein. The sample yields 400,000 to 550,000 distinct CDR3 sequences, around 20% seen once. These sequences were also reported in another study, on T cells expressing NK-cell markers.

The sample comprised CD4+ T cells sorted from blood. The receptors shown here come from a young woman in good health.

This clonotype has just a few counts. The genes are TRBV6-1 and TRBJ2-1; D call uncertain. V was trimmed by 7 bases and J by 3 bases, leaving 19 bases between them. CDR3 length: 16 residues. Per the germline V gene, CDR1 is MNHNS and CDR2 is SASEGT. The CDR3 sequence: CASKVGETTFYNEQFF. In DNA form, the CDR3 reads TGTGCCAGCAAAGTTGGGGAAACCACTTTCTACAATGAGCAGTTCTTC.

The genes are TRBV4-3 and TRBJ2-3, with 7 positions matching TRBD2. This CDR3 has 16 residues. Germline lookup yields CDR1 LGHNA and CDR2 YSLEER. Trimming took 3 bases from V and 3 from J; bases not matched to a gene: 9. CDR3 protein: CASSHLSGLATDTQYF. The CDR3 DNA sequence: TGCGCCAGCAGCCATCTTAGCGGGTTGGCGACAGATACGCAGTATTTT.

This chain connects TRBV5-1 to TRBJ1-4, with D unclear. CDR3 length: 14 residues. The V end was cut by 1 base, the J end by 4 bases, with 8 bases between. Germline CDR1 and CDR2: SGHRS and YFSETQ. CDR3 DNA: TGCGCCAGCAGCTTGACCACAGATAATGAAAAACTGTTTTTT. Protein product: CASSLTTDNEKLFF.

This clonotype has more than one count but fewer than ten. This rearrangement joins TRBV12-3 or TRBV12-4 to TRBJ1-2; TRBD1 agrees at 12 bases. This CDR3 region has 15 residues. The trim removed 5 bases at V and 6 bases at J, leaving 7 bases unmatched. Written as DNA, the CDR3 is TGTGCCAGCAGTCGAACCGGGACAGGGGGCGATGGCTACACCTTC. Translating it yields CASSRTGTGGDGYTF.

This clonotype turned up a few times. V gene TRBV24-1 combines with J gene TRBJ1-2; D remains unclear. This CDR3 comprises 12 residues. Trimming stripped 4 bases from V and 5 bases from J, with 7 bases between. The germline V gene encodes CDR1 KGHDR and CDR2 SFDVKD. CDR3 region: CATSDRNYGYTF. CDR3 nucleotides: TGTGCCACCAGTGACCGGAATTATGGCTACACCTTC.

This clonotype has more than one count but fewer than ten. The CDR3 here is CSASPASGYNEQFF. The CDR3 DNA is TGCAGTGCTAGCCCGGCTAGCGGGTACAATGAGCAGTTCTTC. The chain is built from TRBV20-1 and TRBJ2-1; 8 positions agree with TRBD2. This CDR3 contains 14 residues. CDR1 DFQATT and CDR2 SNEGSKA come from the germline V gene (reference sequence). V lost 3 bases to trimming and J lost 4 bases; unmatched junction nucleotides: 5.

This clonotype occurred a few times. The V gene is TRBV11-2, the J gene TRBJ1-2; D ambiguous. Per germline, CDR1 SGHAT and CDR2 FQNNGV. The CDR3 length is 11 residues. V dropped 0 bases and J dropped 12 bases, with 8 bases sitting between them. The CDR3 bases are TGTGCCAGCAGCTTAGATGTGGCCCACACCTTC. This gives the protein CASSLDVAHTF.

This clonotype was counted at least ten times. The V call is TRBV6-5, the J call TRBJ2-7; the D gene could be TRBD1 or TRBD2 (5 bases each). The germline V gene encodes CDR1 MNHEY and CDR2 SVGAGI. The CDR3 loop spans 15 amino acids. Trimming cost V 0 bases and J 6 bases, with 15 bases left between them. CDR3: CASSYSSQGASEQYF. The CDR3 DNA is TGTGCCAGCAGTTACTCGAGCCAGGGAGCTTCCGAGCAGTACTTC.

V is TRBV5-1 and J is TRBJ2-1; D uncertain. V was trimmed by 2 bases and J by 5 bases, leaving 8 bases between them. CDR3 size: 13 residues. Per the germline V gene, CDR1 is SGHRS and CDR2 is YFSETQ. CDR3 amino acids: CASSFERDNEQFF. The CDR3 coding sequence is TGCGCCAGCAGCTTTGAGAGAGACAATGAGCAGTTCTTC.

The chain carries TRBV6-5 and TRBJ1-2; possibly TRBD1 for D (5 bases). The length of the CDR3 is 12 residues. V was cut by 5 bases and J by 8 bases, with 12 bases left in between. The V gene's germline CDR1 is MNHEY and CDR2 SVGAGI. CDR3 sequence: CASSPRGEGYTF. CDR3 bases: TGTGCCAGCAGTCCCCGGGGGGAGGGCTACACCTTC.

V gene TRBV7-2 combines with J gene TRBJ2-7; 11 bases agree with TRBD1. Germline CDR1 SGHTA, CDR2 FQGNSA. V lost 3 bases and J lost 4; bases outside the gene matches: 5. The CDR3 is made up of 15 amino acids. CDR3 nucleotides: TGTGCCAGCAGCTTCTTGGGACAGGGGGTTTACGAGCAGTACTTC. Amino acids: CASSFLGQGVYEQYF.

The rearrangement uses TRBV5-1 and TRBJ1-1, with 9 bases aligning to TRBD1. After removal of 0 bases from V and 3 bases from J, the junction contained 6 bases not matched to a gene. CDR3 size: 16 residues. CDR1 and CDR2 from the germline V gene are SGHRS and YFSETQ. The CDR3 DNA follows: TGCGCCAGCAGCTTGGGACAGGGGGTAGTTGACACTGAAGCTTTCTTT. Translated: CASSLGQGVVDTEAFF.

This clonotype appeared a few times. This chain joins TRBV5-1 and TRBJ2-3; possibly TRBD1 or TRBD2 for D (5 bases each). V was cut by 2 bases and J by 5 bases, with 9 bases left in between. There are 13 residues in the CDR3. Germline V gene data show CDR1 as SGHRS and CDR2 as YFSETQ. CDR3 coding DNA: TGCGCCAGCAGCTTCTATGGGGGAGATACGCAGTATTTT. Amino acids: CASSFYGGDTQYF.

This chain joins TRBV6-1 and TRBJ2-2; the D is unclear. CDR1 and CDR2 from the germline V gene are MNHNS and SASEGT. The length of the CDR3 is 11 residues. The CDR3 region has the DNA TGTGCAACAGCAAAGAACGGGGAGCTGTTTTTT. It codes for CATAKNGELFF.

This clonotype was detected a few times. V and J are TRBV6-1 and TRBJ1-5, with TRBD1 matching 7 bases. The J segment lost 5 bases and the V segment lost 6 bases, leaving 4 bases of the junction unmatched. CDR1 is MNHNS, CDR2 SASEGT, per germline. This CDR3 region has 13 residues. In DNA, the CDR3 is TGTGCCAGCAGCACCACAGGGGATCAGCCCCAGCATTTT. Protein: CASSTTGDQPQHF.

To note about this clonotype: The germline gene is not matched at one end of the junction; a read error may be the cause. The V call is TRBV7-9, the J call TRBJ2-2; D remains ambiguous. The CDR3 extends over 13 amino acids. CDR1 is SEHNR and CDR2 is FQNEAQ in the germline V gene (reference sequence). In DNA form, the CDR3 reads TGTGCCAGCAACTTAGTCGGGACCGGGGAGCTGTTTTTT. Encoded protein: CASNLVGTGELFF.

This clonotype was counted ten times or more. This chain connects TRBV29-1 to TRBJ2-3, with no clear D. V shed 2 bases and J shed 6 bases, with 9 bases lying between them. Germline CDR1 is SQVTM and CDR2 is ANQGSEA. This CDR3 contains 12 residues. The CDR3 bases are TGCAGCGTTGAATTTGGAACGGATACGCAGTATTTT. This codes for CSVEFGTDTQYF.